The 30 T cell receptor beta chains listed next were all sequenced from one sample in a study of cytomegalovirus exposure and HLA in healthy donors. Researchers ran the PCR with 60 Vbeta and 13 Jbeta primers. Produced via immunoSEQ multiplex PCR; TCRdb's table is partial and in-frame only. The sample consists of 150,000 to 200,000 clones, 60% to 85% of them appearing once. What was sequenced was PBMCs. Receptors originate from a girl aged 10-17 years in good health and CMV-seropositive.

The chain couples TRBV4-2 to TRBJ2-1, with TRBD1 identical over 8 bases. The CDR3 spans 17 residues. V shed 8 bases and J 0 bases; nucleotides not matched to a gene: 12. Germline CDR1 is LGHNA and CDR2 is YNFKEQ. As DNA, the CDR3 is TGTGCCAGCGCGCACACCCAGACAGGGGTCTCCTACAATGAGCAGTTCTTC. Translating gives CASAHTQTGVSYNEQFF.

J is TRBJ2-1 and V is TRBV4-1; D might be TRBD2 (6 bases). Germline V lookup: CDR1 MGHRA, CDR2 YSYEKL. The CDR3 spans 12 residues. With 8 bases removed from V and 10 bases from J, the gap between germline ends came to 15 bases. Here the CDR3 reads CASQRRGGEQFF. In DNA form, the CDR3 reads TGCGCCAGCCAACGGAGGGGTGGGGAGCAGTTCTTC.

V and J are TRBV29-1 and TRBJ2-2; TRBD1 aligns across 12 bases. The V and J ends lost 7 bases and 6 bases, in that order; junction bases with no gene match: 12. Germline-derived CDR1 and CDR2 are SQVTM and ANQGSEA. This CDR3 spans 16 amino acids. In DNA, the CDR3 is TGCAGCGGCGGCGCGGGGGGACAGGGGGCAGCCGGGGAGCTGTTTTTT. Its translation is CSGGAGGQGAAGELFF.

Details on this clone: The conserved final phenylalanine or tryptophan is absent from the CDR3, which likely points to a read error. The limits of the CDR3 on the DNA are not certain, so only TCRdb's listed CDR3 is given. The V gene is TRBV2, the J gene TRBJ1-1; TRBD1 is the table's D call and was not checked against the DNA. Germline loops: CDR1 SNHLY, CDR2 FYNNEI. With termini counted, the CDR3 has 12 amino acids. The CDR3: CASSGQGANTTA.

This clone came up once. V gene TRBV6-5 combines with J gene TRBJ2-7; D not certain. The CDR3 spans 12 residues. V was clipped by 6 bases and J by 4 bases, with 10 bases between them. Germline V gene sequence: CDR1 MNHEY, CDR2 SVGAGI. For the CDR3, the DNA is TGTGCCAGCAGACACGGGTCGTACGAGCAGTACTTC. As protein: CASRHGSYEQYF.

The J gene is TRBJ2-3, the V gene TRBV7-8; TRBD2 matches 11 bases. CDR3 length: 17 residues. J was trimmed by 2 bases and V by 0 bases; bases with no gene match: 4. Per the germline V gene, CDR1 is SGHVS and CDR2 is FQNEAQ. CDR3 DNA sequence: TGTGCCAGCAGCTTAGCAACTAGCGGGGGAATCACAGATACGCAGTATTTT. It is translated as CASSLATSGGITDTQYF.

This rearrangement joins TRBV19 to TRBJ1-1; D gene unclear. Germline V gene sequence: CDR1 LNHDA, CDR2 SQIVND (reference sequence). Trimming shortened V by 7 bases and J by 4 bases, and 16 bases separated the two germline ends. This CDR3 is 14 amino acids long. CDR3 nucleotide sequence: TGTGCCAGTACAAAAGGCCCAGGCCGCACTGAAGCTTTCTTT. Translating gives CASTKGPGRTEAFF.

The chain has TRBV4-1 and TRBJ1-1; a weak D match, TRBD1 (5 bases). The V gene lost 1 base and the J gene lost 5 bases, with 8 bases spanning the gap. The CDR3 has 13 amino acids. Germline V gene data show CDR1 as MGHRA and CDR2 as YSYEKL. CDR3 nucleotides: TGCGCCAGCAGCCAAGTCGGGGGGACTGAAGCTTTCTTT. This translates into CASSQVGGTEAFF.

The V and J genes are TRBV7-2 and TRBJ2-7; TRBD1 aligns across 9 bases. This CDR3 is 15 amino acids long. Germline lookup yields CDR1 SGHTA and CDR2 FQGNSA. J lost 3 bases, V lost 5 bases, and 8 bases had no gene match. This chain's CDR3 is CASSSYRGLNYEQYF. The CDR3 DNA sequence: TGTGCCAGCAGCAGTTACAGGGGGCTCAACTACGAGCAGTACTTC. Filled out from reference TRBV7-2 and TRBJ2-7, the complete variable domain reads GAGVSQSPSNKVTEKGKDVELRCDPISGHTALYWYRQSLGQGLEFLIYFQGNSAPDKSGLPSDRFSAERTGGSVSTLTIQRTQQEDSAVYLCASSSYRGLNYEQYFGPGTRLTVT.

This clone was seen a single time. V gene TRBV6-1 combines with J gene TRBJ1-5; TRBD1 agrees at 7 bases. There are 15 residues in the CDR3. V was clipped by 7 bases and J by 6 bases; unmatched bases: 12. Germline V gene data show CDR1 as MNHNS and CDR2 as SASEGT. The CDR3 coding sequence is TGTGCCAGCACCGGAGTGAGGGGGCTCACTCAGCCCCAGCATTTT. This sequence encodes CASTGVRGLTQPQHF.

CDR3 sequence (DNA): TGCGCCAGCAGCTTGGGGACAGGGGGCATAGATACGCAGTATTTT. It specifies CASSLGTGGIDTQYF. J is TRBJ2-3 and V is TRBV5-1; TRBD1 matches at 11 bases. The CDR3 is 15 residues long. Trimming cost V 0 bases and J 5 bases; bases outside gene matches: 2. Germline loops: CDR1 SGHRS, CDR2 YFSETQ.

The J gene is TRBJ2-3, the V gene TRBV2; D is unclear. This CDR3 comprises 15 residues. Germline V lookup: CDR1 SNHLY, CDR2 FYNNEI. With 1 base removed from V and 0 bases from J, the gap between germline ends came to 8 bases. The CDR3 region is CASSEVPLSTDTQYF. Here the CDR3 DNA reads TGTGCCAGCAGTGAAGTCCCACTCAGCACAGATACGCAGTATTTT.

The gene calls are TRBV5-6 and TRBJ2-7, with 8 nucleotides matching TRBD1. V lost 10 bases to trimming and J lost 2 bases; unmatched junction nucleotides: 8. Germline-derived CDR1 and CDR2 are SGHDT and YYEEEE. This CDR3 has 13 residues. The CDR3 nucleotides read TGTGCCGGGTCGGCAGGGGGCACCTACGAGCAGTACTTC. It codes for CAGSAGGTYEQYF. The full variable domain, with the rest looked up from reference TRBV5-6 and TRBJ2-7, is DAGVTQSPTHLIKTRGQQVTLRCSPKSGHDTVSWYQQALGQGPQFIFQYYEEEERQRGNFPDRFSGHQFPNYSSELNVNALLLGDSALYLCAGSAGGTYEQYFGPGTRLTVT.

This rearrangement joins TRBV6-5 to TRBJ1-3, with 7 bases aligning to TRBD1. Trimming took 5 bases from V and 2 from J; bases not matched to a gene: 6. The CDR3 totals 15 residues. The germline gives CDR1 MNHEY, CDR2 SVGAGI. The CDR3 loop is CASSRGGTAGNTIYF. The CDR3 DNA reads as TGTGCCAGCAGTCGGGGGGGGACAGCTGGAAACACCATATATTTT.

J is TRBJ2-3 and V is TRBV9; TRBD2 might be the D (7 bases). The length of the CDR3 is 17 residues. Looked up from germline, CDR1 is SGDLS and CDR2 is YYNGEE. V dropped 2 bases and J dropped 4 bases, with 20 bases sitting between them. CDR3 amino acids: CASSVGGGYGVADTQYF. CDR3 DNA sequence: TGTGCCAGCAGCGTTGGCGGGGGCTACGGGGTTGCAGATACGCAGTATTTT.

This clone showed up just a few times. The genes are TRBV19 and TRBJ2-3; the match to TRBD2 covers 10 bases. V gave up 6 bases and J gave up 7 bases; unmatched junction bases: 10. Germline lookup yields CDR1 LNHDA and CDR2 SQIVND (reference sequence). CDR3 length: 15 amino acids. The CDR3 region is CASRSHSGGPNTQYF. The CDR3 nucleotides are TGTGCCAGTAGGAGCCATAGCGGGGGGCCGAATACGCAGTATTTT. The full variable domain, in which reference TRBV19 and TRBJ2-3 provide the parts outside the CDR3, is DGGITQSPKYLFRKEGQNVTLSCEQNLNHDAMYWYRQDPGQGLRLIYYSQIVNDFQKGDIAEGYSVSREKKESFPLTVTSAQKNPTAFYLCASRSHSGGPNTQYFGPGTRLTVL.

This clone was observed a few times. The chain is built from TRBV21-1 and TRBJ2-1; TRBD2 reflects the table's D call only, with no check against the DNA. TRBV21-1 has pseudogene status. CDR3 length: 15 amino acids. The CDR3 region has the DNA TGTGCCAGCAGCCCGAGCGGGGGGGCCGGGGATGAGCAGTTCTTC. This translates into CASSPSGGAGDEQFF.

The genes are TRBV30 and TRBJ2-1; D is perhaps TRBD1 (7 bases). The CDR3 totals 14 residues. CDR1 and CDR2 from the germline V gene are GTSNPN and SVGIG (reference sequence). The V and J ends lost 8 bases and 0 bases respectively, with 14 bases between them. CDR3 sequence reads: CAGGGGSSYNEQFF. The CDR3 bases are TGTGCCGGAGGGGGCGGCAGCTCCTACAATGAGCAGTTCTTC.

CDR3 in DNA: TGCAGCGTTACAGGGACGACATTCGGGGGCTACACCTTC. It translates to CSVTGTTFGGYTF. J is TRBJ1-2 and V is TRBV29-1, with D maybe TRBD1 (6 bases). Per the germline V gene, CDR1 is SQVTM and CDR2 is ANQGSEA. The ends were cut back, 5 bases at V and 8 bases at J, with 18 bases in the middle. This CDR3 is built from 13 residues.

This clone was observed once. The V gene is TRBV7-2, the J gene TRBJ2-5; D gene unclear. The V and J ends lost 5 bases and 2 bases respectively, with 9 bases between them. The CDR3 loop spans 13 amino acids. The germline gives CDR1 SGHTA, CDR2 FQGNSA. The CDR3 loop is CASSQITQETQYF. In DNA, the CDR3 is TGTGCCAGCAGCCAAATTACACAAGAGACCCAGTACTTC.

The chain has TRBV10-3 and TRBJ1-2; 9 nucleotides agree with TRBD1. This CDR3 comprises 11 residues. Germline V lookup: CDR1 ENHRY, CDR2 SYGVKD. V was clipped by 9 bases and J by 8 bases; unmatched bases: 4. In DNA form, the CDR3 reads TGTGCCATTGGGGACAGGGAGGGCTACACCTTC. Encoded protein: CAIGDREGYTF.

The chain joins TRBV5-1 to TRBJ2-5; no reliable D call. V lost 4 bases and J 7 bases, leaving 20 bases between the germline ends. The germline CDR1 and CDR2 sequences are SGHRS and YFSETQ. This CDR3 region has 15 residues. The CDR3 nucleotides read TGCGCCAGCAGCGCCTCGACAACCCTAATGGGGACCCAGTACTTC. This sequence encodes CASSASTTLMGTQYF.

The chain joins TRBV13 to TRBJ2-7; TRBD2 matches at 8 bases. Germline V gene data show CDR1 as PRHDT and CDR2 as FYEKMQ (reference sequence). This CDR3 comprises 14 residues. V lost 8 bases, J lost 2 bases, and 8 bases stayed unmatched. This chain's CDR3 is CASGGSGGTYEQYF. The CDR3 DNA reads TGTGCCAGCGGGGGCAGCGGGGGCACCTACGAGCAGTACTTC.

This clone was observed a single time. This chain uses TRBV6-1 with TRBJ2-7, with D possibly TRBD1 on 5 matching bases. V dropped 2 bases and J dropped 7 bases, with 12 bases sitting between them. Germline V gives CDR1 MNHNS, CDR2 SASEGT. The CDR3 spans 13 residues. The CDR3 nucleotides read TGTGCCAGCAGTGAAACAGGAAGGCAAGAGCAGTACTTC. Its protein is CASSETGRQEQYF.

The rearrangement links TRBV6-5 to TRBJ2-2; D uncertain. The CDR3 covers 13 residues. Deletions cut 6 bases from V and 2 bases from J, with 7 bases between. CDR1 and CDR2 from the germline V gene are MNHEY and SVGAGI. CDR3 region: CASRRVNTGELFF. The DNA of the CDR3 is TGTGCCAGCAGAAGAGTTAACACCGGGGAGCTGTTTTTT.

This chain uses TRBV4-1 with TRBJ2-7; TRBD1 agrees at 9 bases. The CDR3 loop spans 15 amino acids. Germline values: CDR1 MGHRA, CDR2 YSYEKL. V shed 1 base, J shed 0 bases, and the junction held 1 base outside the gene matches. This CDR3 is CASSQGQGGSYEQYF. The CDR3 DNA sequence: TGCGCCAGCAGCCAAGGACAGGGGGGCTCCTACGAGCAGTACTTC.

The V and J genes are TRBV23-1 and TRBJ1-5; D possibly corresponds to TRBD1 (5 bases). TRBV23-1 is marked as an open reading frame, function uncertain. Trimming pared 4 bases from V and 4 bases from J, leaving 8 bases between. The CDR3 runs to 13 residues. The CDR3 nucleotides read TGCGCCAGCAGTCGAAGGGGAAATCAGCCCCAGCATTTT. Translating gives CASSRRGNQPQHF.

This clone was counted only a few times. The chain recombines TRBV10-3 with TRBJ1-5; D perhaps matches TRBD1 (6 bases). This CDR3 is built from 16 residues. Trimming shortened V by 7 bases and J by 6 bases, and 22 bases separated the two germline ends. Germline V CDR1 and CDR2: ENHRY, SYGVKD. DNA of the CDR3: TGTGCCATCAAAGTCGAGTGCAGGGGTAACACTCAGCCCCAGCATTTT. Translation gives CAIKVECRGNTQPQHF.

The J gene is TRBJ1-2, the V gene TRBV5-1, with D tentatively TRBD1 (5 bases). CDR1 SGHRS and CDR2 YFSETQ come from the germline V gene. CDR3 length: 14 amino acids. The germline V and J ends were trimmed by 4 bases and 2 bases, with 12 bases remaining between them. CDR3 sequence reads: CASSDSVGNYGYTF. As DNA, the CDR3 is TGCGCCAGCAGCGACAGCGTGGGAAACTATGGCTACACCTTC.

This chain connects TRBV29-1 to TRBJ1-2; D possibly corresponds to TRBD1 (5 bases). The CDR3 has 12 amino acids. V dropped 6 bases and J dropped 1 base, with 9 bases sitting between them. Germline CDR1 is SQVTM and CDR2 is ANQGSEA. This CDR3 is CSVTQDNYGYTF. The CDR3 DNA follows: TGCAGCGTCACACAGGATAACTATGGCTACACCTTC.